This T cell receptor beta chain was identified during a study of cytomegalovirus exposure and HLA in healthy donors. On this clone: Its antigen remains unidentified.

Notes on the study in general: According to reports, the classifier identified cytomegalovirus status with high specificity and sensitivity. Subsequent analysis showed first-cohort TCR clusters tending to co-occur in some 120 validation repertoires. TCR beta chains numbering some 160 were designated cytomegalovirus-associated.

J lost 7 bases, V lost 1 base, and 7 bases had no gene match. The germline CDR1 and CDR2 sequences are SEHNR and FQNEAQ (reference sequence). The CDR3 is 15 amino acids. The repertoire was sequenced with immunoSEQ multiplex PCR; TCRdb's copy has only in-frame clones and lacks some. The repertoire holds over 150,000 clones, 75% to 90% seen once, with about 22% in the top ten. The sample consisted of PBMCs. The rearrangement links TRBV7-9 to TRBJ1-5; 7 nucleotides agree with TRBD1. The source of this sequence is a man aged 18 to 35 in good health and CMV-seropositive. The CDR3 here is CASSLVEGAGQPQHF. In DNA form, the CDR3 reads TGTGCCAGCAGCTTAGTAGAGGGGGCTGGACAGCCCCAGCATTTT.